The 15 T cell receptor beta chains reported below all come from one sample, sequenced in a study of blood T cells in healthy people across ages. Then a second PCR, running roughly 7 to 11 cycles, was carried out with a sample-barcoded 5' primer and a J-beta primer mix. TCRdb recomputed calls from the 5' RACE reads with MiXCR, one row per CDR3 protein. Of about 600,000 distinct CDR3 sequences listed, around 50% were seen once; the top ten hold roughly 24%. Specimen: blood. These receptors all come from an elderly man in good health.

This clonotype occurred a few times. Just one base apart from a much larger clone, this may be a read error. The V and J genes are TRBV6-6 and TRBJ2-5; D remains unclear. Germline V gene data show CDR1 as MNHNY and CDR2 as SVGAGI (reference sequence). CDR3 length: 12 amino acids. CDR3 sequence: CAGSSYQETQYF. DNA of the CDR3: TGTGCCGGCAGTTCCTACCAAGAGACCCAGTACTTC.

This clonotype came up once. The chain has TRBV5-1 and TRBJ2-3; no firm D call. Germline V lookup: CDR1 SGHRS, CDR2 YFSETQ. Trimming shortened V by 0 bases and J by 2 bases, and 10 bases separated the two germline ends. The CDR3 has 15 residues. The CDR3 DNA is TGCGCCAGCAGCTTGGACCAAATTTTCACAGATACGCAGTATTTT. This gives the protein CASSLDQIFTDTQYF.

In its sample, this clonotype was seen a few times. The rearrangement joins TRBV20-1 to TRBJ2-5; either TRBD1 or TRBD2 may fit D (5 bases each). Germline V gives CDR1 DFQATT, CDR2 SNEGSKA (reference sequence). The CDR3 is 14 amino acids. Trimming left V 4 bases short and J 1 base short, with 13 bases between. CDR3 protein: CSATDPGTQETQYF. CDR3 DNA: TGCAGTGCTACCGACCCAGGGACCCAAGAGACCCAGTACTTC.

The rearrangement joins TRBV4-3 to TRBJ2-1; D perhaps matches TRBD2 (5 bases). From germline, CDR1 is LGHNA and CDR2 YSLEER. Between the trimmed V and J ends, which lost 0 bases and 2 bases, there was a span of 11 bases. This CDR3 is built from 16 residues. The DNA of the CDR3 is TGCGCCAGCAGCCAAGATAGAGGGTCGGCCTACAATGAGCAGTTCTTC. Translation: CASSQDRGSAYNEQFF.

Only a few counts were recorded for this clonotype. One junction end does not reproduce the germline sequence, and a read error may be involved. The chain has TRBV6-6 and TRBJ1-2; tentative D call: TRBD1 (6 bases). Germline CDR1 is MNHNY and CDR2 is SVGAGI (reference sequence). This CDR3 region has 15 residues. CDR3 in DNA: TGTGCCAACAGTTACTCCCCGACAGGTGGGGTCGGCTACACCTTC. Protein: CANSYSPTGGVGYTF.

Worth noting for this clonotype: Compared with germline, one end of the junction differs, possibly owing to a read error. The gene calls are TRBV9 and TRBJ2-3; D is perhaps TRBD2 (5 bases). The CDR3 consists of 13 residues. CDR1 and CDR2 from the germline V gene are SGDLS and YYNGEE. DNA of the CDR3: TGTGCCGGCAGCGTAGCTCGGGAAGATACGCAGTATTTT. Its translation is CAGSVAREDTQYF.

This clonotype occurred a few times. This sequence joins TRBV6-2 or TRBV6-3 and TRBJ2-1; TRBD2 aligns across 8 bases. The germline V gene has CDR1 MNHEY and CDR2 SVGEGT. J was trimmed by 8 bases and V by 2 bases; bases with no gene match: 17. The CDR3 sequence is 18 residues long. Here the CDR3 reads CASSYPKQVRMTSDEQFF. The CDR3 DNA is TGTGCCAGCAGTTACCCGAAACAGGTGCGGATGACTAGCGATGAGCAGTTCTTC.

This clonotype was counted between two and nine times. J is TRBJ1-4 and V is TRBV7-9; unclear D gene. There are 19 residues in the CDR3. V was shortened by 0 bases and J by 0 bases, with 17 bases between the two germline ends. The germline CDR1 and CDR2 sequences are SEHNR and FQNEAQ (reference sequence). The CDR3 DNA follows: TGTGCCAGCAGCTTAGCTGGTCAAACAGACCCCGCAACTAATGAAAAACTGTTTTTT. Its translation: CASSLAGQTDPATNEKLFF.

This chain uses TRBV6-1 with TRBJ2-3; D is unclear. Trimming took off 1 base at V and 8 bases at J, with 7 bases between the two ends. Germline V gene lookup returns CDR1 MNHNS and CDR2 SASEGT. The CDR3 covers 12 residues. Written as DNA, the CDR3 is TGTGCCAGCAGTGAAGATTGGGCTACGCAGTATTTT. Protein sequence: CASSEDWATQYF.

The V call is TRBV29-1, the J call TRBJ2-1; 7 bases are shared with TRBD2. V lost 4 bases, J lost 7 bases, and 4 bases stayed unmatched. Germline-derived CDR1 and CDR2 are SQVTM and ANQGSEA. This CDR3 has 12 residues. CDR3: CSVALAVNEQFF. DNA for the CDR3: TGCAGCGTTGCGCTAGCGGTGAATGAGCAGTTCTTC.

The sample holds a few counts of this clonotype. The rearrangement links TRBV12-3 or TRBV12-4 to TRBJ1-2, with TRBD1 as a possible D gene (5 bases). The CDR3 contains 13 residues. Trimming took 2 bases from V and 8 from J, leaving 12 bases between them. CDR3 nucleotides: TGTGCCAGCAGTTTATCCGGGGACCGCGGCTACACCTTC. It encodes CASSLSGDRGYTF.

The gene calls are TRBV6-2 or TRBV6-3 and TRBJ1-5; D is perhaps TRBD1 (5 bases). This CDR3 has 14 residues. Germline CDR1 reads MNHEY; CDR2 reads SVGEGT. Trimming removed 10 bases from V and 2 bases from J, with 15 bases in between. The CDR3 is CAIIAQGRNQPQHF. CDR3 coding DNA: TGTGCCATCATAGCTCAGGGTCGCAATCAGCCCCAGCATTTT.

This clonotype was seen a handful of times. CDR3 nucleotides: TGTGCCAGCAGTTGGGACGGGGCCAACGTCCTGACTTTC. It codes for CASSWDGANVLTF. V and J are TRBV27 and TRBJ2-6; D is perhaps TRBD1 or TRBD2 (5 bases each). CDR3 length: 13 amino acids. CDR1 and CDR2 from the germline V gene are MNHEY and SMNVEV (reference sequence). Trimming took 4 bases from V and 4 from J, leaving 5 bases between them.

This clonotype was picked up many times. The CDR3 loop is CASSQGRDQPQHF. CDR3 DNA sequence: TGTGCCAGCAGCCAGGGCAGGGATCAGCCCCAGCATTTT. V usage is TRBV3-1 and J usage is TRBJ1-5; a possible D gene is TRBD1 (5 bases). Trimming took 3 bases from V and 5 from J, leaving 8 bases between them. The CDR3 is made up of 13 amino acids. Per the germline V gene, CDR1 is LGHDT and CDR2 is YNNKEL (reference sequence). Filled out from reference TRBV3-1 and TRBJ1-5, the complete variable domain reads DTAVSQTPKYLVTQMGNDKSIKCEQNLGHDTMYWYKQDSKKFLKIMFSYNNKELIINETVPNRFSPKSPDKAHLNLHINSLELGDSAVYFCASSQGRDQPQHFGDGTRLSIL.

Regarding this clonotype: The junction shows a germline mismatch at one end, possibly a read error. The chain has TRBV28 and TRBJ2-5; 8 bases line up with TRBD1. Germline CDR1 reads MDHEN; CDR2 reads SYDVKM. The CDR3 spans 14 residues. CDR3 protein: CTSCPGQASPKQYF. In nucleotides, the CDR3 is TGTACCAGTTGCCCGGGACAGGCTTCCCCCAAGCAGTACTTC.